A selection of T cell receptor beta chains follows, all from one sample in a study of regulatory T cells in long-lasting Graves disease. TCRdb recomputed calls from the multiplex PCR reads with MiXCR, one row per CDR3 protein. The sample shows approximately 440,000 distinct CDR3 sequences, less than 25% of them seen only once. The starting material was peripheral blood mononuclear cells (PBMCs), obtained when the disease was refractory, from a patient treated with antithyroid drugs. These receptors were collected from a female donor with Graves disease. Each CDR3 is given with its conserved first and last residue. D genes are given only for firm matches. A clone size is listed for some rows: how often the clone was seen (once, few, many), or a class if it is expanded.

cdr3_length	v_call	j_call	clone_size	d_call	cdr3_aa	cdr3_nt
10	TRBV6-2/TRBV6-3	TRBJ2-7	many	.	CASGGYEQYF	TGTGCCAGCGGGGGGTACGAGCAGTACTTC
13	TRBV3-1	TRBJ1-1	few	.	CASSQVPGTEAFF	TGTGCCAGCAGCCAAGTTCCGGGTACTGAAGCTTTCTTT
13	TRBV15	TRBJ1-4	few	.	CATSRQINEKLFF	TGTGCCACCAGCAGACAAATCAATGAAAAACTGTTTTTT
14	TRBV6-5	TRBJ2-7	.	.	CASSYGSDTYEQYF	TGTGCCAGCAGTTACGGTTCGGATACCTACGAGCAGTACTTC
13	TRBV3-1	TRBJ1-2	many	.	CASTSHASRGYTF	TGTGCCAGCACTTCTCACGCCTCGCGTGGCTACACCTTC
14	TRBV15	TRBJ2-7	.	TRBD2	CATSRTGTSNEQYF	TGTGCCACCAGCAGGACCGGGACTAGCAACGAGCAGTACTTC
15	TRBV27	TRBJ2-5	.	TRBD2	CASSISGRGGETQYF	TGTGCCAGCAGTATTAGCGGGCGTGGGGGAGAGACCCAGTACTTC
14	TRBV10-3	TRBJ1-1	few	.	CAISDGGGNTEAFF	TGTGCCATCAGTGACGGGGGCGGGAACACTGAAGCTTTCTTT
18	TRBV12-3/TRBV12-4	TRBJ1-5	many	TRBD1	CASSLGTGPRVGNQPQHF	TGTGCCAGCAGTTTGGGGACAGGGCCACGGGTGGGCAATCAGCCCCAGCATTTT
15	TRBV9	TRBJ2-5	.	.	CASSVEPGAGETQYF	TGTGCCAGCAGCGTAGAACCGGGGGCTGGGGAGACCCAGTACTTC
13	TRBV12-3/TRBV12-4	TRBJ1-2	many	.	CASSYQRSYGYTF	TGTGCCAGCAGTTACCAAAGAAGCTATGGCTACACCTTC
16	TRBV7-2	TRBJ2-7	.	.	CASSQDLRGRGAEQYF	TGTGCCAGCAGCCAAGATCTTCGCGGCAGGGGAGCCGAGCAGTACTTC
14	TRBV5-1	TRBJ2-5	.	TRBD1	CASSTGQAQETQYF	TGCGCCAGCAGCACCGGACAGGCTCAAGAGACCCAGTACTTC
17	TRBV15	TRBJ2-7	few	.	CATSRDGWESESYEQYF	TGTGCCACCAGCAGAGATGGGTGGGAGAGCGAGTCCTACGAGCAGTACTTC
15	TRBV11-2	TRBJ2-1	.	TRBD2	CASSLELAGNDEQFF	TGTGCCAGCAGCTTAGAACTAGCGGGAAATGATGAGCAGTTCTTC
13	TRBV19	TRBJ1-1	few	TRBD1	CAGRPQGATEAFF	TGTGCCGGCAGGCCACAGGGGGCCACTGAAGCTTTCTTT
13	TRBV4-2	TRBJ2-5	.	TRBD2	CASSQNGGETQYF	TGTGCCAGCAGCCAAAACGGGGGGGAGACCCAGTACTTC
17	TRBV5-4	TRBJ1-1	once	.	CAGSHPLKKGWSTEAFF	TGTGCCGGCAGCCACCCTCTGAAGAAGGGGTGGAGCACTGAAGCTTTCTTT
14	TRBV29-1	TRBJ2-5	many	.	CSVEPRGQKETQYF	TGCAGCGTTGAACCACGGGGCCAGAAAGAGACCCAGTACTTC
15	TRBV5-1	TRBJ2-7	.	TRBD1	CASRPGQGISYEQYF	TGCGCCAGCAGGCCGGGACAGGGGATTTCCTACGAGCAGTACTTC
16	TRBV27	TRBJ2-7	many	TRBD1	CASSFRGQGDSYEQYF	TGTGCCAGCAGTTTCCGTGGACAGGGGGATTCCTACGAGCAGTACTTC
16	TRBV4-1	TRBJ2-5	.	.	CASSHPGLASRETQYF	TGCGCCAGCAGCCACCCAGGCCTAGCGTCCCGGGAGACCCAGTACTTC
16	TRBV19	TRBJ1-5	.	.	CASTRGGSYSNQPQHF	TGTGCCAGCACAAGGGGGGGGAGCTATAGCAATCAGCCCCAGCATTTT
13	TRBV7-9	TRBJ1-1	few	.	CASSFQLNTEAFF	TGTGCCAGCAGCTTCCAGTTGAACACTGAAGCTTTCTTT
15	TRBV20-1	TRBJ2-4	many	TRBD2	CSATGGEGSGNIQYF	TGCAGTGCCACGGGGGGGGAGGGGAGTGGGAACATTCAGTACTTC
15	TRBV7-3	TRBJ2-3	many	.	CASSSLSGPTDTQYF	TGTGCCAGCAGCTCACTTAGCGGACCGACAGATACGCAGTATTTT
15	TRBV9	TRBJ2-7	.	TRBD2	CASSGRLAGLGEQYF	TGTGCCAGCAGCGGCAGACTAGCGGGGCTGGGGGAGCAGTACTTC
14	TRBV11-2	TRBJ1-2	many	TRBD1	CASSLDLTGGGYTF	TGTGCCAGCAGCTTAGACTTGACAGGGGGCGGCTACACCTTC
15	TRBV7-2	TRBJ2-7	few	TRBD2	CASSGDRLAGDEQYF	TGTGCCAGCAGCGGAGATCGACTAGCGGGAGACGAGCAGTACTTC
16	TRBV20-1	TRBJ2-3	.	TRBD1	CSASQIGTVVNQPQYF	TGCAGTGCTAGTCAAATCGGGACAGTTGTAAATCAGCCCCAGTATTTT
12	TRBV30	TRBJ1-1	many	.	CAWSVMGTEAFF	TGTGCCTGGAGTGTTATGGGGACTGAAGCTTTCTTT
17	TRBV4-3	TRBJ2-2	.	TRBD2	CASSRSGLAVNTGELFF	TGCGCCAGCAGCCGATCGGGACTAGCGGTTAACACCGGGGAGCTGTTTTTT
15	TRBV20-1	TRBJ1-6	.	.	CSAEPGGSYNSPLHF	TGCAGTGCAGAGCCTGGGGGTTCCTATAATTCACCCCTCCACTTT
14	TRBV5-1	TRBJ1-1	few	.	CASSLLQGTSEAFF	TGCGCCAGCAGCCTGCTACAGGGAACCAGTGAAGCTTTCTTT
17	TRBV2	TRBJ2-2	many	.	CASSRTGGGVNTGELFF	TGTGCCAGCTCCCGGACGGGAGGGGGCGTTAACACCGGGGAGCTGTTTTTT
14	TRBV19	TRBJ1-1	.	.	CASSIEGTNTEAFF	TGTGCCAGTAGTATTGAGGGTACGAACACTGAAGCTTTCTTT
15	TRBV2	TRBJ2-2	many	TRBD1	CASTRDRGGTGELFF	TGTGCCAGCACCAGGGACAGGGGTGGAACCGGGGAGCTGTTTTTT
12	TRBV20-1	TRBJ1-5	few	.	CSAKTGRQPQHF	TGCAGTGCAAAAACAGGTAGACAGCCCCAGCATTTT
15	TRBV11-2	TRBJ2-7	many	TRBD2	CASSLAGGPPYEQYF	TGTGCCAGCAGCTTAGCGGGAGGGCCTCCATACGAGCAGTACTTC
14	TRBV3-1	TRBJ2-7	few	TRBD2	CASSQDGTSYEQYF	TGTGCCAGCAGCCAAGACGGGACTAGCTACGAGCAGTACTTC
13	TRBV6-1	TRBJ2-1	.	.	CASSQGPRNEQFF	TGTGCCAGCAGCCAGGGACCCCGCAATGAGCAGTTCTTC
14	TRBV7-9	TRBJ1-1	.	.	CASSLDFMNTEAFF	TGTGCCAGCAGCTTAGACTTCATGAACACTGAAGCTTTCTTT
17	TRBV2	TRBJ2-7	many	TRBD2	CASSEFRLAGSSYEQYF	TGTGCCAGCAGTGAATTTAGGCTAGCGGGTTCCTCCTACGAGCAGTACTTC
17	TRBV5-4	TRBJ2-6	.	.	CASSGPQGQFGANVLTF	TGTGCCAGCAGCGGGCCCCAGGGGCAATTTGGGGCCAACGTCCTGACTTTC
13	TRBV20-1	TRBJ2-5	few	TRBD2	CSAVGRAWGTQYF	TGCAGTGCTGTCGGGAGGGCATGGGGGACCCAGTACTTC
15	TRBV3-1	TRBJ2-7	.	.	CASSVSGTLNYEQYF	TGTGCCAGCAGCGTAAGTGGGACTCTAAACTACGAGCAGTACTTC
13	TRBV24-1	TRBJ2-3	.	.	CATGEGSTDTQYF	TGTGCCACCGGGGAAGGGAGCACAGATACGCAGTATTTT
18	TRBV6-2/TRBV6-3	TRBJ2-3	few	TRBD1	CASTLAGTGGVSTDTQYF	TGTGCCAGCACCCTCGCCGGGACAGGGGGTGTTTCCACAGATACGCAGTATTTT
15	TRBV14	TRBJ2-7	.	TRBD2	CASSHRELGGSEQYF	TGTGCCAGCAGCCATCGAGAGCTGGGAGGGTCGGAGCAGTACTTC
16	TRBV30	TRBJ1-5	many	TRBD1	CAWSVRGLSGNQPQHF	TGTGCCTGGAGTGTCAGGGGGCTTAGCGGCAATCAGCCCCAGCATTTT
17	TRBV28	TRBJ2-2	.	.	CASGSPLTAPSTGELFF	TGTGCCAGCGGCTCCCCACTGACCGCCCCGAGCACCGGGGAGCTGTTTTTT
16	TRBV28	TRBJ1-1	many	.	CASSLFSRDWNTEAFF	TGTGCCAGCAGTTTATTTTCACGAGATTGGAACACTGAAGCTTTCTTT
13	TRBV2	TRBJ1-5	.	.	CAGSNRGNQPQHF	TGTGCCGGCAGTAATCGGGGCAATCAGCCCCAGCATTTT
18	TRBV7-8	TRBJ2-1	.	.	CASSFGAGSVSSYNEQFF	TGTGCCAGCAGCTTCGGCGCGGGGTCTGTAAGCTCCTACAATGAGCAGTTCTTC
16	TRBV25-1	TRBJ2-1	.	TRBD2	CASSVLAGGPVNEQFF	TGTGCCAGCAGTGTACTTGCGGGAGGGCCCGTAAATGAGCAGTTCTTC
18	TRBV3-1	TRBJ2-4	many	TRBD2	CASSQDRASGEQIGIQYF	TGTGCCAGCAGCCAAGATCGCGCTAGCGGGGAACAGATTGGCATTCAGTACTTC
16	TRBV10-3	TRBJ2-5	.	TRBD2	CAIRPRLAGGEETQYF	TGTGCCATCAGACCACGACTAGCGGGAGGTGAAGAGACCCAGTACTTC
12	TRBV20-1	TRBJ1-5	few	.	CSAVQGNQPQHF	TGCAGTGCTGTACAGGGCAATCAGCCCCAGCATTTT
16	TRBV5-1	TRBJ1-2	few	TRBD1	CASSSGQGVPNYGYTF	TGCGCCAGCAGCTCGGGACAGGGGGTGCCTAACTATGGCTACACCTTC
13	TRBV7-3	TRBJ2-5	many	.	CASSLNRAETQYF	TGTGCCAGCAGCTTAAACAGAGCGGAGACCCAGTACTTC